These 16 T cell receptor beta chains were sequenced from one sample in a study of molecular identifiers for immune sequencing clone quantification. TCRdb passed the PCR reads through MiXCR, listing each CDR3 protein once. The sample lists some 320,000 distinct CDR3 sequences, about 20% occurring once. The source material was naive CD8+ T cells from blood, with Jurkat cell RNA spiked in. Subset indicated: FACS-sorted CD8+CD4-CCR7+CD45RA+ naive T cells. The source is a human donor in good health. Some libraries in this study had Jurkat cell RNA spiked in.

This clonotype showed up many times. J is TRBJ2-3 and V is TRBV28; a possible D gene is TRBD2 (5 bases). The V end lost 3 bases, the J end lost 1 base, and 11 bases lay between the germline ends. Germline loops: CDR1 MDHEN, CDR2 SYDVKM. The CDR3 totals 15 residues. CDR3 loop: CASSLEAAGTDTQYF. The CDR3 DNA sequence: TGTGCCAGCAGTTTGGAAGCGGCGGGCACAGATACGCAGTATTTT.

This clonotype was detected a few times. This chain joins TRBV19 and TRBJ2-2; D not resolved. CDR1 LNHDA and CDR2 SQIVND come from the germline V gene (reference sequence). V dropped 7 bases and J dropped 0 bases, with 6 bases sitting between them. This CDR3 has 13 residues. The CDR3 nucleotides read TGTGCCAGTACTGGGCCGAACACCGGGGAGCTGTTTTTT. Protein product: CASTGPNTGELFF.

As for this clonotype: At one boundary the junction diverges from the germline segment, which might be a read error. The chain is built from TRBV20-1 and TRBJ1-1; D is perhaps TRBD1 (5 bases). The length of the CDR3 is 13 residues. Germline-derived CDR1 and CDR2 are DFQATT and SNEGSKA (reference sequence). The CDR3 reads CSAPPSDSTGAFF. CDR3 DNA sequence: TGCAGTGCCCCGCCGTCCGACAGCACTGGAGCTTTCTTT.

The rearrangement uses TRBV20-1 and TRBJ2-2; 11 nucleotides align to TRBD2. With V trimmed by 0 bases and J by 1 base, 4 bases remained unmatched. This CDR3 is 17 amino acids long. The germline V gene has CDR1 DFQATT and CDR2 SNEGSKA (reference sequence). The CDR3 is CSARDRLAGLNTGELFF. The DNA of the CDR3 is TGCAGTGCTAGAGACAGACTAGCGGGGTTGAACACCGGGGAGCTGTTTTTT.

This clonotype was recorded at least ten times. The genes are TRBV19 and TRBJ2-7; D ambiguous. CDR1 is LNHDA and CDR2 is SQIVND in the germline V gene (reference sequence). The CDR3 sequence is 13 residues long. V was pared by 3 bases and J by 2 bases, with 8 bases between. The CDR3 DNA is TGTGCCAGTAGTATGACCGAAACCTACGAGCAGTACTTC. It encodes CASSMTETYEQYF. Full variable domain (remainder filled in from reference TRBV19 and TRBJ2-7): DGGITQSPKYLFRKEGQNVTLSCEQNLNHDAMYWYRQDPGQGLRLIYYSQIVNDFQKGDIAEGYSVSREKKESFPLTVTSAQKNPTAFYLCASSMTETYEQYFGPGTRLTVT.

The table lists this clonotype with many counts. V is TRBV15 and J is TRBJ2-5; no definite D call. The V end lost 5 bases, the J end lost 0 bases, and 10 bases lay between the germline ends. The CDR3 covers 14 residues. Germline V CDR1 and CDR2: LNHNV, YYDKDF (reference sequence). The CDR3 nucleotides are TGTGCCACCAGCCAGACCGTGTACCAAGAGACCCAGTACTTC. This gives the protein CATSQTVYQETQYF.

V gene TRBV15 combines with J gene TRBJ1-5; a possible D gene is TRBD1 (5 bases). Trimming removed 0 bases from V and 5 bases from J, with 14 bases in between. The CDR3 contains 16 residues. Germline assignment: CDR1 LNHNV and CDR2 YYDKDF (reference sequence). CDR3 nucleotides: TGTGCCACCAGCAGAGATGGGGCAGGGTGGGATCAGCCCCAGCATTTT. It codes for CATSRDGAGWDQPQHF.

This clonotype has a count of ten or more. This sequence joins TRBV5-1 and TRBJ2-3; 8 nucleotides agree with TRBD1. Germline V gene sequence: CDR1 SGHRS, CDR2 YFSETQ. The CDR3 has 15 amino acids. The V segment lost 4 bases and the J segment 2 bases; nucleotides outside the gene matches: 6. The CDR3 loop is CASSPWTGPTDTQYF. In DNA form, the CDR3 reads TGCGCCAGCAGCCCTTGGACAGGGCCCACAGATACGCAGTATTTT.

This clonotype appeared many times. The chain has TRBV28 and TRBJ1-5; 10 positions match TRBD1. Germline V gene sequence: CDR1 MDHEN, CDR2 SYDVKM. This CDR3 is built from 15 residues. V shed 6 bases, J shed 7 bases, and the junction held 9 bases outside the gene matches. The CDR3 bases are TGTGCCAGCAGACCAGACAGGGGGCGAAGACAGCCCCAGCATTTT. Translating it yields CASRPDRGRRQPQHF.

In its sample, this clonotype was seen many times. The DNA of the CDR3 is TGTGCCAGCAGTTACGAGGGCACTGAAGCTTTCTTT. It is translated as CASSYEGTEAFF. The rearrangement joins TRBV6-5 to TRBJ1-1; no definite D call. CDR3 length equals 12 residues. Germline V gene sequence: CDR1 MNHEY, CDR2 SVGAGI. V dropped 2 bases and J dropped 4 bases, with 5 bases sitting between them.

This clonotype showed up many times. The V gene is TRBV13, the J gene TRBJ2-1; 7 nucleotides match TRBD2. This CDR3 contains 16 residues. The ends lost 7 bases at V and 8 bases at J; junction bases unmatched: 17. From germline, CDR1 is PRHDT and CDR2 FYEKMQ (reference sequence). The CDR3 DNA is TGTGCCAGCAAACCTTTTACCGGGACTAATCCCCATGAGCAGTTCTTC. Residues: CASKPFTGTNPHEQFF.

This clonotype was recorded many times. The J gene is TRBJ1-5, the V gene TRBV5-6, with TRBD1 identical over 7 bases. V was clipped by 1 base and J by 5 bases; unmatched bases: 0. CDR3 length: 13 residues. The germline V gene encodes CDR1 SGHDT and CDR2 YYEEEE. The CDR3 nucleotides are TGTGCCAGCAGCTTGACAGGGGATCAGCCCCAGCATTTT. It encodes CASSLTGDQPQHF.

This clonotype was counted at least ten times. Relative to the germline gene, one junction end is altered; a read error may explain this. The chain is built from TRBV7-7 and TRBJ2-5; 8 nucleotides align to TRBD1. Germline values: CDR1 SSHAT, CDR2 FNYEAQ (reference sequence). The length of the CDR3 is 14 residues. As DNA, the CDR3 is TGTGCTAGCAGCTGGGGGACAGGCCAAGAGACCCAGTACTTC. It is translated as CASSWGTGQETQYF.

Only a few counts were recorded for this clonotype. The V call is TRBV5-6, the J call TRBJ1-1; D not certain. Per germline, CDR1 SGHDT and CDR2 YYEEEE. This CDR3 is built from 14 residues. V was cut by 0 bases and J by 3 bases, with 9 bases left in between. CDR3 residues: CASSLGQPYTEAFF. CDR3 nucleotides: TGTGCCAGCAGCTTGGGGCAGCCATACACTGAAGCTTTCTTT.

The chain has TRBV6-2 or TRBV6-3 and TRBJ2-2; possibly TRBD2 for D (5 bases). The CDR3 is 19 residues long. V dropped 6 bases and J dropped 0 bases, with 23 bases sitting between them. Looked up from germline, CDR1 is MNHEY and CDR2 is SVGEGT. The CDR3 here is CASRTTVRPLAPNTGELFF. In DNA, the CDR3 is TGTGCCAGCAGGACCACTGTCCGCCCCCTAGCCCCGAACACCGGGGAGCTGTTTTTT.

This clonotype was picked up a small number of times. The chain employs TRBV27 and TRBJ2-5, with 9 nucleotides matching TRBD2. The CDR3 has 15 residues. V shed 4 bases and J 4 bases; nucleotides not matched to a gene: 7. CDR1 is MNHEY, CDR2 SMNVEV, per germline (reference sequence). CDR3 sequence: CASSSPGLAGETQYF. The CDR3 DNA reads as TGTGCCAGCAGTTCTCCGGGACTAGCCGGAGAGACCCAGTACTTC.